The T cell receptor beta chain described here comes from a study of identifying expanded T cells in peripheral blood. Study-level results: Clone count variance between approximately 2-week samples rose with total template count.

With respect to this clone: Its antigen remains unknown.

Trimming shortened V by 4 bases and J by 2 bases, and 15 bases separated the two germline ends. The germline gives CDR1 SGHAT, CDR2 FQNNGV. The CDR3 has 15 residues. Collection occurred without any documented infections or immune events in donors. Clones were read by immunoSEQ multiplex PCR, and TCRdb kept only the in-frame ones, dropping some. Of about 86,000 clones listed, 70% to 90% were seen once; the top ten hold roughly 4.1%. This sequence joins TRBV11-2 and TRBJ2-7; perhaps TRBD1 as D (6 bases). The source is a person between 18 and 75 years old in good health. The sample was blood. This chain's CDR3 is CASSYFSGHTYEQYF. In DNA, the CDR3 is TGTGCCAGCAGCTATTTTTCGGGACACACCTACGAGCAGTACTTC.